These T cell receptor beta chains were read from a single sample in a study of T cell repertoires in cytomegalovirus infection. TCRdb called the reads again in MiXCR, with one record for every CDR3 protein. The sample includes some 940,000 distinct CDR3 sequences, more than 25% seen only once; the top ten take roughly an eighth. Their antigens are not known. The specimen comprised cultured CD8+ T cells from PBMCs, sampled from culture after CMV antigen stimulation. The receptors stem from a human donor in good health (CMV status not recorded). Some clones in this sample may be carry-over from other donors' samples. The CDR3 runs from the conserved cysteine through the conserved F or W. The order of the fields is V gene, D gene, J gene, clone size, CDR3 protein, CDR3 DNA. D genes are given only for firm matches. The listing skips clone size in some rows; elsewhere it reads once, few, many or a size class.

TRBV7-8	TRBD1	TRBJ1-1	few	CASSLYRGANTEAFF	TGTGCCAGCAGCTTGTACAGGGGCGCTAACACTGAAGCTTTCTTT
TRBV7-8	.	TRBJ2-7	.	CASSLVGLLDEQYF	TGTGCCAGCAGCTTAGTAGGTCTCCTAGACGAGCAGTACTTC
TRBV7-2	.	TRBJ1-2	.	CASTRDWYGYTF	TGTGCCAGCACCCGGGATTGGTATGGCTACACCTTC
TRBV11-2	.	TRBJ2-5	.	CASRQGSHQETQYF	TGTGCCAGTCGCCAGGGGTCGCACCAAGAGACCCAGTACTTC
TRBV2	.	TRBJ2-1	.	CVGAGPGEQFF	TGTGTGGGGGCAGGCCCGGGAGAGCAGTTCTTC
TRBV27	TRBD1	TRBJ2-1	.	CASRAQGYFEQFF	TGTGCCAGCAGGGCACAGGGGTACTTTGAGCAGTTCTTC
TRBV9	.	TRBJ1-5	.	CASSGGTENQPQHF	TGTGCCAGCAGTGGAGGGACCGAGAATCAGCCCCAGCATTTT
TRBV6-1	TRBD1	TRBJ1-5	.	CASSTDRDSLNQPQHF	TGTGCCAGCAGCACCGACCGGGACAGCCTCAATCAGCCCCAGCATTTT
TRBV5-1	.	TRBJ2-6	.	CASSLGHRSGANVLTF	TGCGCCAGCAGCTTGGGACACCGCTCTGGGGCCAACGTCCTGACTTTC
TRBV4-1	.	TRBJ2-5	many	CASSQRDPMRGETQYF	TGCGCCAGCAGCCAAAGGGACCCTATGAGAGGGGAGACCCAGTACTTC
TRBV19	.	TRBJ2-4	few	CASSIQDKPAKNIQYF	TGTGCCAGTAGTATTCAAGACAAGCCTGCCAAAAACATTCAGTACTTC
TRBV7-3	TRBD2	TRBJ2-1	.	CASSYGTSGVNEQFF	TGTGCCAGCAGCTACGGAACTAGCGGGGTCAATGAGCAGTTCTTC
TRBV7-6	.	TRBJ1-1	many	CASSSAGSEAFF	TGTGCCAGCAGCTCAGCCGGCTCTGAAGCTTTCTTT
TRBV27	TRBD1	TRBJ1-2	.	CASSMDRGNYGYTF	TGTGCCAGCAGTATGGACAGGGGGAACTATGGCTACACCTTC
TRBV28	.	TRBJ2-2	few	CASSLFSGPNTGELFF	TGTGCCAGCAGTTTATTTTCAGGTCCGAACACCGGGGAGCTGTTTTTT
TRBV7-2	TRBD2	TRBJ2-2	many	CASSLNGGAVTGELFF	TGTGCCAGCAGCTTAAACGGGGGGGCGGTCACCGGGGAGCTGTTTTTT
TRBV15	.	TRBJ1-6	once	CATSRDSRANSPLHF	TGTGCCACCAGCAGAGATTCCAGGGCCAATTCACCCCTCCACTTT
TRBV4-1	.	TRBJ2-3	few	CASSPHRGTDTQYF	TGCGCCAGCAGCCCTCACAGGGGCACAGATACGCAGTATTTT